The 12 T cell receptor beta chains given below trace back to one sample, sequenced in a study of response to subunit inactivated influenza vaccine. In TCRdb, the RT-PCR reads were re-called with MiXCR into one record per CDR3 protein. This sample carries a few hundred thousand distinct CDR3 sequences, about a fifth of them seen once, and the ten largest clones take roughly 10%. The sequencing here drew on PBMCs from blood, taken around 22 months after vaccination. The receptor source for this set is a man aged 50-75 years who received an inactivated influenza vaccine.

The chain combines TRBV12-3 or TRBV12-4 with TRBJ2-1, with D perhaps TRBD2 (6 bases). The germline V and J ends were trimmed by 7 bases and 9 bases, with 16 bases remaining between them. The CDR3 covers 13 residues. This chain's CDR3 is CASTISLRGEQFF. In DNA form, the CDR3 reads TGTGCCAGCACCATTTCCCTGCGGGGTGAGCAGTTCTTC.

Many counts were recorded for this clonotype. The gene calls are TRBV10-2 and TRBJ1-5, with TRBD1 matching 7 bases. The CDR3 has 14 amino acids. The junction had 11 bases not matched to a gene; V was cut back by 4 bases and J by 11 bases. Germline assignment: CDR1 WSHSY and CDR2 SAAADI. In DNA form, the CDR3 reads TGCGCCAGCAGTGGGGGGGACGGCAGGGGGGCCCAGCATTTT. The encoded protein is CASSGGDGRGAQHF.

J is TRBJ2-3 and V is TRBV29-1; weak D call: TRBD2 (6 bases). Germline values: CDR1 SQVTM, CDR2 ANQGSEA. This CDR3 has 13 amino acids. Deletions cut 4 bases from V and 3 bases from J, with 11 bases between. CDR3 region: CSVGGTITDTQYF. The CDR3 bases are TGCAGCGTTGGCGGGACGATAACAGATACGCAGTATTTT.

The chain couples TRBV6-2 or TRBV6-3 to TRBJ2-7; D perhaps matches TRBD1 (6 bases). Germline V gives CDR1 MNHEY, CDR2 SVGEGT. The CDR3 is 14 amino acids. Trimming shortened V by 2 bases and J by 1 base, and 9 bases separated the two germline ends. The DNA for the CDR3 is TGTGCCAGCAGTTACCCACAGGGTTCCTACGAGCAGTACTTC. Translating it yields CASSYPQGSYEQYF.

This clonotype occurred a few times. This rearrangement joins TRBV25-1 to TRBJ1-2, with D possibly being TRBD1 (6 bases). The V gene lost 5 bases and the J gene lost 4 bases, with 17 bases spanning the gap. Germline values: CDR1 MGHDK, CDR2 SYGVNS. The CDR3 runs to 15 residues. CDR3 nucleotides: TGTGCCAGCAGTCCAAGCGGACAGAGGGCCTATGGCTACACCTTC. Its translation is CASSPSGQRAYGYTF.

The CDR3: CAISVGRGGLSDTQYF. CDR3 DNA sequence: TGTGCCATCAGTGTGGGGCGGGGGGGCCTCTCAGATACGCAGTATTTT. V and J are TRBV10-3 and TRBJ2-3, with TRBD2 identical over 9 bases. The trim removed 4 bases at V and 4 bases at J, leaving 9 bases unmatched. The germline V gene encodes CDR1 ENHRY and CDR2 SYGVKD. The CDR3 is 16 amino acids.

Many counts were recorded for this clonotype. This chain links TRBV10-3 with TRBJ1-1; D gene ambiguous. V lost 5 bases and J 1 base, leaving 11 bases between the germline ends. This CDR3 contains 14 residues. Germline V gene data show CDR1 as ENHRY and CDR2 as SYGVKD. CDR3 sequence reads: CAISNKLQNTEAFF. In DNA form, the CDR3 reads TGTGCCATCAGTAATAAATTACAGAACACTGAAGCTTTCTTT.

J is TRBJ1-1 and V is TRBV7-2; D remains unclear. Germline-derived CDR1 and CDR2 are SGHTA and FQGNSA. Trimming pared 5 bases from V and 0 bases from J, leaving 13 bases between. There are 15 residues in the CDR3. CDR3 nucleotide sequence: TGTGCCAGCAGCCTACACGGGATAGTGAACACTGAAGCTTTCTTT. Protein product: CASSLHGIVNTEAFF.

The chain links TRBV3-1 to TRBJ2-7, with 9 bases matching TRBD2. CDR1 and CDR2 (germline): LGHDT, YNNKEL (reference sequence). Trimming at V came to 0 bases and at J to 3 bases, leaving 9 bases not matched to a gene. This CDR3 contains 17 residues. CDR3 DNA sequence: TGTGCCAGCAGCCAAGAAGTGGTAGCGGGAGATAACTACGAGCAGTACTTC. Its translation: CASSQEVVAGDNYEQYF.

This clonotype was observed a handful of times. The chain links TRBV24-1 to TRBJ2-1; D is uncertain. CDR3 length: 15 residues. The V gene's germline CDR1 is KGHDR and CDR2 SFDVKD. The V gene lost 3 bases and the J gene lost 7 bases, with 15 bases spanning the gap. The CDR3 loop reads CATSDPRVRPNEQFF. The CDR3 DNA reads TGTGCCACCAGTGATCCAAGGGTTAGACCGAATGAGCAGTTCTTC.

This clonotype has a count of ten or more. This sequence joins TRBV5-1 and TRBJ1-1, with D possibly TRBD1 on 5 matching bases. CDR1 and CDR2 from the germline V gene are SGHRS and YFSETQ. Deletions cut 4 bases from V and 11 bases from J, with 24 bases between. The CDR3 spans 15 residues. CDR3 coding DNA: TGCGCCAGCAGCCTCTTCTCTACGGACCAGGGCGCGGCTTTCTTT. Its protein product is CASSLFSTDQGAAFF.

This clonotype has just a few counts. J is TRBJ2-1 and V is TRBV6-1; 10 bases map to TRBD2. The CDR3 runs 14 residues. Germline CDR1 and CDR2: MNHNS and SASEGT. With 6 bases clipped from V and 13 bases from J, the junction kept 12 bases outside the gene matches. CDR3 in amino acids: CASRPHSSGGAQFF. The CDR3 DNA reads TGTGCCAGCAGACCCCATTCCAGCGGGGGGGCCCAGTTCTTC.